The 25 T cell receptor beta chains listed next were all sequenced from one sample in a study of cytomegalovirus exposure and HLA in healthy donors. With 60 Vbeta and 13 Jbeta primers, the PCR was carried out. Only in-frame clones appear in the TCRdb table, and some are missing; sequencing was by immunoSEQ multiplex PCR. This table has roughly 140,000 clones, around 70% appearing once. The sample consisted of PBMCs. These receptor sequences come from a woman in her 30s in good health and CMV-seronegative.

V and J are TRBV6-5 and TRBJ2-1; TRBD1 matches 7 bases. V dropped 8 bases and J dropped 0; count of bases not matched to a gene: 7. This CDR3 is built from 15 residues. Germline V CDR1 and CDR2: MNHEY, SVGAGI. This chain's CDR3 is CASGTGTASYNEQFF. CDR3 coding DNA: TGTGCCAGCGGAACCGGGACAGCCTCCTACAATGAGCAGTTCTTC.

The genes are TRBV6-6 and TRBJ2-5, with TRBD1 matching over 7 bases. V shed 5 bases, J shed 5 bases, and the junction held 8 bases outside the gene matches. From germline, CDR1 is MNHNY and CDR2 SVGAGI (reference sequence). This CDR3 spans 14 amino acids. CDR3 sequence: CASSADRVRETQYF. The CDR3 bases are TGTGCCAGCAGTGCCGACAGGGTCAGGGAGACCCAGTACTTC.

The chain's CDR3 is CASSRAGEETQYF. CDR3 DNA sequence: TGCGCCAGCAGCAGGGCAGGGGAAGAGACCCAGTACTTC. The chain links TRBV5-1 to TRBJ2-5; tentative D call: TRBD1 (6 bases). Germline V gene data show CDR1 as SGHRS and CDR2 as YFSETQ. Trimming removed 4 bases from V and 3 bases from J, with 10 bases in between. This CDR3 comprises 13 residues. Filled out from reference TRBV5-1 and TRBJ2-5, the complete variable domain reads KAGVTQTPRYLIKTRGQQVTLSCSPISGHRSVSWYQQTPGQGLQFLFEYFSETQRNKGNFPGRFSGRQFSNSRSEMNVSTLELGDSALYLCASSRAGEETQYFGPGTRLLVL.

A single count supports this clone. The chain uses TRBV28 and TRBJ1-4; unclear D gene. From germline, CDR1 is MDHEN and CDR2 SYDVKM. The CDR3 runs 14 residues. Trimming shortened V by 5 bases and J by 5 bases, and 12 bases separated the two germline ends. The CDR3 loop is CASSIRMSNEKLFF. The CDR3 coding sequence is TGTGCCAGCAGTATCAGAATGTCGAATGAAAAACTGTTTTTT.

The rearrangement joins TRBV29-1 to TRBJ2-1; 11 bases are a match to TRBD2. This CDR3 spans 15 amino acids. V trimming: 4 bases; J trimming: 5 bases; junction bases outside the gene matches: 7. Germline assignment: CDR1 SQVTM and CDR2 ANQGSEA. The CDR3 spells CSVAVGLAGHNEQFF. CDR3 in DNA: TGCAGCGTTGCCGTCGGACTAGCGGGTCACAATGAGCAGTTCTTC.

This rearrangement joins TRBV27 to TRBJ1-2; D is possibly TRBD1 (5 bases). Trimming took 4 bases from V and 4 from J, leaving 16 bases between them. The CDR3 is made up of 15 amino acids. CDR1 MNHEY and CDR2 SMNVEV come from the germline V gene (reference sequence). This CDR3 reads CASSYDTGSLYGYTF. As DNA, the CDR3 is TGTGCCAGCAGTTACGATACAGGATCTCTCTATGGCTACACCTTC.

Here the CDR3 DNA reads TGTGCCAGCAGCCAATCCGATGGCTACACCTTC. This sequence encodes CASSQSDGYTF. The chain combines TRBV16 with TRBJ1-2; D is ambiguous. The CDR3 is 11 residues long. Trimming took 0 bases from V and 6 from J, leaving 2 bases between them. Germline values: CDR1 KGHSY, CDR2 FQNENV.

This clone was seen a handful of times. The J gene is TRBJ1-4, the V gene TRBV5-1; the D gene is possibly TRBD1 (6 bases). V dropped 4 bases and J dropped 0 bases, with 13 bases sitting between them. CDR1 and CDR2 (germline): SGHRS, YFSETQ. This CDR3 has 16 amino acids. CDR3 sequence reads: CASSVDAGATNEKLFF. DNA of the CDR3: TGCGCCAGCAGCGTTGACGCAGGGGCAACTAATGAAAAACTGTTTTTT.

This clone appeared once. The V and J genes are TRBV5-1 and TRBJ1-1; perhaps TRBD1 as D (6 bases). The V and J ends lost 4 bases and 2 bases respectively, with 18 bases between them. The CDR3 runs 16 residues. Per the germline V gene, CDR1 is SGHRS and CDR2 is YFSETQ. CDR3 region: CASSNPTLDSNTEAFF. The CDR3 nucleotides are TGCGCCAGCAGCAACCCCACTTTGGACAGTAACACTGAAGCTTTCTTT.

The rearrangement joins TRBV5-1 to TRBJ2-3; possibly TRBD1 for D (5 bases). The ends were cut back, 0 bases at V and 4 bases at J, with 9 bases in the middle. CDR1 and CDR2 from the germline V gene are SGHRS and YFSETQ. The CDR3 loop spans 14 amino acids. DNA of the CDR3: TGCGCCAGCAGCTTGGGTGGCAGGGCAGATACGCAGTATTTT. It encodes CASSLGGRADTQYF.

Worth noting for this clone: One junction end disagrees with the germline gene, perhaps due to a read error. The chain couples TRBV7-9 to TRBJ2-3, with D tentatively TRBD2 (6 bases). The CDR3 length is 16 residues. CDR1 SEHNR and CDR2 FQNEAQ come from the germline V gene (reference sequence). CDR3 protein: CSSSLSGATSTDTQYF. In nucleotides, the CDR3 is TGTTCCAGCAGCTTATCGGGAGCGACTAGCACAGATACGCAGTATTTT.

This chain links TRBV6-5 with TRBJ2-2, with D uncertain. The CDR3 is 15 residues long. The V end was cut by 4 bases, the J end by 2 bases, with 11 bases between. Germline V gene lookup returns CDR1 MNHEY and CDR2 SVGAGI. CDR3 loop: CASSLFTANTGELFF. The CDR3 DNA sequence: TGTGCCAGCAGTTTGTTTACAGCAAACACCGGGGAGCTGTTTTTT.

The gene calls are TRBV9 and TRBJ2-1, with 9 bases matching TRBD2. The germline CDR1 and CDR2 sequences are SGDLS and YYNGEE. This CDR3 has 16 amino acids. V shed 4 bases, J shed 4 bases, and the junction held 9 bases outside the gene matches. The CDR3 spells CASSSQGLAWYNEQFF. The DNA for the CDR3 is TGTGCCAGCAGCTCTCAGGGACTAGCTTGGTACAATGAGCAGTTCTTC. Full variable domain (rest looked up from reference TRBV9 and TRBJ2-1): DSGVTQTPKHLITATGQRVTLRCSPRSGDLSVYWYQQSLDQGLQFLIQYYNGEERAKGNILERFSAQQFPDLHSELNLSSLELGDSALYFCASSSQGLAWYNEQFFGPGTRLTVL.

The V and J genes are TRBV9 and TRBJ2-3; TRBD2 agrees at 8 bases. The germline V gene has CDR1 SGDLS and CDR2 YYNGEE. The CDR3 totals 16 residues. J was trimmed by 2 bases and V by 0 bases; bases with no gene match: 5. Here the CDR3 DNA reads TGTGCCAGCAGCGTAGGGCGGGGGGCTCTCACAGATACGCAGTATTTT. Translating it yields CASSVGRGALTDTQYF.

The V and J genes are TRBV11-2 and TRBJ2-3, with 10 nucleotides matching TRBD1. CDR3 length: 15 residues. V was clipped by 5 bases and J by 1 base; unmatched bases: 3. Germline V gives CDR1 SGHAT, CDR2 FQNNGV. The CDR3 region has the DNA TGTGCCAGCAGCCCGGGGACAGGGGGCACAGATACGCAGTATTTT. This encodes CASSPGTGGTDTQYF.

There are a few counts of this clone. V and J are TRBV30 and TRBJ2-5, with 9 bases identical to TRBD1. Trimming removed 0 bases from V and 6 bases from J; junction bases left unmatched: 5. The CDR3 loop spans 14 amino acids. The germline V gene has CDR1 GTSNPN and CDR2 SVGIG (reference sequence). The CDR3 spells CAWSVAGTGKTQYF. Written as DNA, the CDR3 is TGTGCCTGGAGTGTAGCCGGGACAGGGAAGACCCAGTACTTC.

The rearrangement links TRBV6-4 to TRBJ1-1; tentatively, D is TRBD1 (5 bases). The CDR3 has 16 amino acids. Trimming stripped 3 bases from V and 4 bases from J, with 18 bases between. Germline V lookup: CDR1 MRHNA, CDR2 SNTAGT. CDR3: CASSEDPSLQGTEAFF. CDR3 coding DNA: TGTGCCAGCAGTGAAGACCCCAGTCTCCAGGGCACTGAAGCTTTCTTT.

This chain uses TRBV5-1 with TRBJ1-5, with 9 bases aligning to TRBD1. The CDR3 runs 15 residues. J gave up 5 bases and V 4 bases, and 7 bases lay outside the gene matches. Germline V gene lookup returns CDR1 SGHRS and CDR2 YFSETQ. CDR3 sequence: CASSLQGAADQPQHF. The CDR3 region has the DNA TGCGCCAGCAGCCTACAGGGGGCGGCGGATCAGCCCCAGCATTTT.

This chain links TRBV19 with TRBJ1-1; 9 bases are a match to TRBD1. The germline V gene encodes CDR1 LNHDA and CDR2 SQIVND (reference sequence). The V segment lost 4 bases and the J segment 4 bases; nucleotides outside the gene matches: 4. This CDR3 is built from 14 residues. The CDR3 spells CASSSQTGGTEAFF. The CDR3 DNA sequence: TGTGCCAGTAGTAGCCAGACAGGGGGCACTGAAGCTTTCTTT.

This clone appeared a few times. The chain has TRBV5-1 and TRBJ2-3; the D gene is possibly TRBD2 (6 bases). The germline V gene encodes CDR1 SGHRS and CDR2 YFSETQ. V was clipped by 4 bases and J by 1 base, with 19 bases between them. The CDR3 has 17 residues. The CDR3 coding sequence is TGCGCCAGCAGCCTGCGGGGCGGGCAAGGGGGCACAGATACGCAGTATTTT. Protein sequence: CASSLRGGQGGTDTQYF. The whole variable domain, filled in from reference TRBV5-1 and TRBJ2-3, reads KAGVTQTPRYLIKTRGQQVTLSCSPISGHRSVSWYQQTPGQGLQFLFEYFSETQRNKGNFPGRFSGRQFSNSRSEMNVSTLELGDSALYLCASSLRGGQGGTDTQYFGPGTRLTVL.

This clone turned up a few times. The chain links TRBV2 to TRBJ2-1; 13 bases line up with TRBD2. V trimming: 7 bases; J trimming: 7 bases; junction bases outside the gene matches: 10. The CDR3 is 16 residues long. The germline V gene encodes CDR1 SNHLY and CDR2 FYNNEI. CDR3 amino acids: CASTIGLAGAGNEQFF. CDR3 sequence (DNA): TGTGCCAGCACCATAGGACTAGCGGGGGCGGGGAATGAGCAGTTCTTC. The full variable domain, in which reference TRBV2 and TRBJ2-1 provide the parts outside the CDR3, is EPEVTQTPSHQVTQMGQEVILRCVPISNHLYFYWYRQILGQKVEFLVSFYNNEISEKSEIFDDQFSVERPDGSNFTLKIRSTKLEDSAMYFCASTIGLAGAGNEQFFGPGTRLTVL.

This chain links TRBV4-1 with TRBJ2-3, with D perhaps matching TRBD1 (6 bases). Germline CDR1 is MGHRA and CDR2 is YSYEKL. There are 14 residues in the CDR3. With 4 bases removed from V and 3 bases from J, the gap between germline ends came to 11 bases. Here the CDR3 reads CASSLFQGTDTQYF. The CDR3 DNA sequence: TGCGCCAGCAGCCTATTCCAGGGGACAGATACGCAGTATTTT.

V is TRBV30 and J is TRBJ1-6, with 11 bases matching TRBD1. There are 14 residues in the CDR3. V lost 4 bases to trimming and J lost 11 bases; unmatched junction nucleotides: 7. The germline CDR1 and CDR2 sequences are GTSNPN and SVGIG (reference sequence). CDR3 protein: CAWNGQGAGTPLHF. CDR3 DNA sequence: TGTGCCTGGAATGGACAGGGGGCAGGAACACCCCTCCACTTT.

The chain recombines TRBV4-2 with TRBJ2-2; 8 bases are a match to TRBD2. With V trimmed by 2 bases and J by 0 bases, 8 bases remained unmatched. CDR1 LGHNA and CDR2 YNFKEQ come from the germline V gene. The CDR3 covers 18 residues. The CDR3 DNA sequence: TGTGCCAGCAGCCAATTTGGGCGGGGGGCTACGAACACCGGGGAGCTGTTTTTT. This encodes CASSQFGRGATNTGELFF.

The rearrangement uses TRBV4-1 and TRBJ2-7; D is perhaps TRBD2 (7 bases). V dropped 3 bases and J dropped 2 bases, with 14 bases sitting between them. The CDR3 contains 15 residues. The germline V gene encodes CDR1 MGHRA and CDR2 YSYEKL. The CDR3 DNA reads TGCGCCAGCAGCCAGGGGGCTAGCGGTCCCTACGAGCAGTACTTC. Encoded protein: CASSQGASGPYEQYF.